The rows below give T cell receptor beta chains drawn from one sample of a study of human T cells and chemical hapten exposure. TCRdb fed the RACE reads into MiXCR, producing one record per CDR3 protein. The data contain around 300,000 distinct CDR3 sequences, around 7.3% of them singletons. The source material was whole blood, sampled in connection with sensitization to the hapten diphenylcyclopropenone (DPC). The receptor set was obtained from a man younger than 35 with alopecia areata. Some clones in this sample may be carry-over from other donors' samples. The CDR3 runs from the conserved cysteine through the conserved F or W. Each record gives: clone size, J gene, V gene, CDR3 length, D gene, CDR3 protein, CDR3 DNA. D genes are given only for firm matches. Clone size is shown for a subset of rows, as once, few, many or a class of expanded clone.

>few|TRBJ2-7|TRBV7-9|16|TRBD1
CASSLATGQGTYEQYF
TGTGCCAGCAGCTTAGCGACGGGACAGGGGACCTACGAGCAGTACTTC
>.|TRBJ2-7|TRBV3-1|15|TRBD2
CASSHIAGSVYEQYF
TGTGCCAGCAGCCACATAGCGGGGTCCGTCTACGAGCAGTACTTC
>.|TRBJ2-2|TRBV2|16|.
CASSDVGDSNTGELFF
TGTGCCAGCAGTGATGTTGGGGATTCGAACACCGGGGAGCTGTTTTTT
>many|TRBJ2-1|TRBV2|13|.
CASKESSYNEQFF
TGTGCCAGCAAGGAAAGCTCCTACAATGAGCAGTTCTTC
>few|TRBJ1-4|TRBV5-1|15|TRBD1
CASRQSTGEGEKLFF
TGCGCCAGCAGACAGAGCACAGGGGAAGGTGAAAAACTGTTTTTT
>few|TRBJ2-2|TRBV20-1|12|.
CSASGTTGELFF
TGCAGTGCATCCGGGACCACCGGGGAGCTGTTTTTT
>few|TRBJ1-1|TRBV6-4|19|.
CAIDFPTGQPASGNTEAFF
TGTGCCATCGACTTTCCCACAGGGCAACCTGCCTCTGGGAACACTGAAGCTTTCTTT
>.|TRBJ2-2|TRBV5-4|16|.
CASSLAGTRNTGELFF
TGTGCCAGCAGCTTGGCCGGGACGCGGAACACCGGGGAGCTGTTTTTT
>few|TRBJ2-1|TRBV5-1|19|TRBD2
CASSLAGTSGGMSYNEQFF
TGCGCCAGCAGCTTGGCCGGGACTAGCGGGGGAATGTCCTACAATGAGCAGTTCTTC
>.|TRBJ2-3|TRBV5-4|14|.
CASSWMVSTDTQYF
TGTGCCAGCAGCTGGATGGTGAGCACAGATACGCAGTATTTT
>many|TRBJ2-1|TRBV10-3|16|.
CAISESRRAVSDEQFF
TGTGCCATCAGTGAGTCGAGAAGGGCCGTTAGTGATGAGCAGTTCTTC
>few|TRBJ1-4|TRBV7-8|17|.
CASSLAPQYATNEKLFF
TGTGCCAGCAGCTTAGCCCCTCAGTATGCAACTAATGAAAAACTGTTTTTT
>.|TRBJ2-7|TRBV29-1|14|.
CSVVTTGLSYEQYF
TGCAGCGTTGTCACAACAGGGCTTTCCTACGAGCAGTACTTC
>few|TRBJ1-3|TRBV7-6|15|.
CASKGSHSSGNTIYF
TGTGCCAGCAAGGGATCGCACAGCTCTGGAAACACCATATATTTT
>.|TRBJ2-7|TRBV6-2/TRBV6-3|15|.
CASSYSIGTTYEQYF
TGTGCCAGCAGTTACTCGATCGGTACCACCTACGAGCAGTACTTC
>few|TRBJ1-5|TRBV12-3/TRBV12-4|14|TRBD1
CASSDGQGNWPQHF
TGTGCCAGCAGTGACGGACAGGGAAACTGGCCCCAGCATTTT
>few|TRBJ2-3|TRBV5-1|17|.
CASSPEPTRSSTDTQYF
TGCGCCAGCAGCCCGGAACCCACTCGATCTAGCACAGATACGCAGTATTTT
>many|TRBJ1-5|TRBV3-1|15|TRBD1
CASSQAGQGNQPQHF
TGTGCCAGCAGCCAGGCGGGACAGGGGAATCAGCCCCAGCATTTT
>.|TRBJ2-3|TRBV7-2|16|TRBD1
CASSPYLTGVADTQYF
TGTGCCAGCAGCCCCTACCTAACAGGGGTTGCAGATACGCAGTATTTT
>.|TRBJ2-7|TRBV7-9|15|.
CASSTGQSNPYEQYF
TGTGCCAGCAGCACCGGACAGTCCAACCCCTACGAGCAGTACTTC
>many|TRBJ1-5|TRBV18|14|.
CASSPGEGNQPQHF
TGTGCCAGCTCACCAGGGGAAGGCAATCAGCCCCAGCATTTT
>many|TRBJ2-7|TRBV6-2/TRBV6-3|14|TRBD2
CASSGLAGSYEQYF
TGTGCCAGCTCCGGACTAGCGGGGTCCTACGAGCAGTACTTC
>many|TRBJ2-1|TRBV5-1|17|TRBD1
CASKPVLGGLTYNEQFF
TGCGCCAGCAAGCCAGTTTTAGGGGGCCTCACCTACAATGAGCAGTTCTTC
>few|TRBJ1-6|TRBV20-1|18|.
CSALRLGAGSSYNSPLHF
TGCAGTGCTCTCCGGTTGGGAGCAGGGAGCTCCTATAATTCACCCCTCCACTTT
>.|TRBJ2-6|TRBV10-2|18|TRBD2
CASSELPGAGAGANVLTF
TGCGCCAGCAGTGAGTTACCTGGGGCGGGGGCTGGGGCCAACGTCCTGACTTTC
>.|TRBJ2-1|TRBV12-3/TRBV12-4|14|.
CASSRSGLNNEQFF
TGTGCCAGCAGCAGGAGCGGGCTGAACAATGAGCAGTTCTTC
>.|TRBJ2-5|TRBV20-1|13|TRBD2
CSAIPGGQETQYF
TGCAGTGCTATTCCGGGGGGTCAAGAGACCCAGTACTTC
>.|TRBJ2-7|TRBV18|15|TRBD1
CASSPDPGQYYEQYF
TGTGCCAGCTCCCCGGATCCGGGACAGTACTACGAGCAGTACTTC
>.|TRBJ2-3|TRBV9|21|.
CASSVGALQAVGRFLRDTQYF
TGTGCCAGCAGCGTAGGGGCCCTACAAGCGGTAGGGAGATTTCTTCGAGATACGCAGTATTTT
>.|TRBJ2-7|TRBV4-1|16|.
CASSQVSGVELYEQYF
TGCGCCAGCAGCCAAGTTTCAGGGGTTGAGCTCTACGAGCAGTACTTC
>few|TRBJ2-7|TRBV6-2/TRBV6-3|12|.
CASSYSKGEQYF
TGTGCCAGCAGTTACTCGAAGGGGGAGCAGTACTTC
>few|TRBJ1-2|TRBV4-3|14|.
CASSQPGAVYGYTF
TGCGCCAGCAGCCAGCCAGGGGCGGTCTATGGCTACACCTTC
>.|TRBJ2-2|TRBV12-3/TRBV12-4|15|TRBD2
CASSLLAGNTGELFF
TGTGCCAGCAGTTTACTAGCGGGGAACACCGGGGAGCTGTTTTTT
>many|TRBJ2-5|TRBV5-1|16|TRBD1
CASSLGPGQGRETQYF
TGCGCCAGCAGCTTGGGGCCGGGACAGGGGCGAGAGACCCAGTACTTC
>few|TRBJ1-4|TRBV5-6|13|.
CASSLILNEKLFF
TGTGCCAGCAGTTTAATACTTAATGAAAAACTGTTTTTT
>.|TRBJ2-3|TRBV7-2|14|.
CASSLRDLTDTQYF
TGTGCCAGCAGCCTACGGGACCTCACAGATACGCAGTATTTT
>many|TRBJ1-1|TRBV27|14|.
CASSLGQGDTEAFF
TGTGCCAGCAGTTTAGGGCAGGGTGACACTGAAGCTTTCTTT
>.|TRBJ1-5|TRBV7-2|14|.
CASSLRGARQPQHF
TGTGCCAGCAGCTTACGGGGGGCGAGGCAGCCCCAGCATTTT
>few|TRBJ1-6|TRBV6-6|15|.
CASSYTLPYNSPLHF
TGTGCCAGCAGTTACACTCTTCCTTATAATTCACCCCTCCACTTT
>few|TRBJ2-4|TRBV20-1|20|TRBD1
CSARDQYVGQGALAKNIQYF
TGCAGTGCTAGAGATCAGTATGTGGGACAGGGGGCATTGGCCAAAAACATTCAGTACTTC
>.|TRBJ1-1|TRBV29-1|10|.
CSALTVEAFF
TGCAGCGCCCTGACAGTCGAAGCTTTCTTT
>few|TRBJ1-1|TRBV6-2/TRBV6-3|15|.
CASSPRGGGHTEAFF
TGTGCCAGCAGCCCAAGAGGCGGGGGGCACACTGAAGCTTTCTTT
>few|TRBJ1-4|TRBV15|17|.
CATSRDRPDGGDEKLFF
TGTGCCACCAGCAGAGATCGTCCGGACGGCGGGGATGAAAAACTGTTTTTT
>few|TRBJ2-7|TRBV20-1|15|TRBD2
CSARRRGGAHHEQYF
TGCAGTGCTCGCAGACGGGGAGGGGCCCACCACGAGCAGTACTTC